One sample yielded the 27 T cell receptor beta chains listed below, sequenced in a study of CD8 T cells in ankylosing spondylitis. Findings of the study overall: Ankylosing spondylitis blood seemed to carry a telltale TCR beta motif made of fewer than ten highly homologous variants.

Their antigens remain unidentified. A single record per CDR3 protein comes from TCRdb applying MiXCR to the 5' RACE reads. Altogether about 330,000 distinct CDR3 sequences are present, around 7.6% being singletons, with the ten largest covering less than 15%. The sequencing input was blood, either unsorted or a sorted T cell fraction (not recorded which). The receptors here all came from a male donor with ankylosing spondylitis.

The V gene is TRBV15, the J gene TRBJ1-4, with D perhaps matching TRBD1 (5 bases). Germline V gene data show CDR1 as LNHNV and CDR2 as YYDKDF (reference sequence). V was pared by 1 base and J by 6 bases, with 12 bases between. The CDR3 sequence is 15 residues long. CDR3 residues: CATSRGAGTDEKLFF. The CDR3 bases are TGTGCCACCAGCAGAGGGGCCGGGACGGATGAAAAACTGTTTTTT.

This clonotype appeared many times. This chain connects TRBV4-2 to TRBJ2-5; 13 nucleotides agree with TRBD2. This CDR3 is 16 amino acids long. Trimming took 4 bases from V and 5 from J; bases not matched to a gene: 7. Germline lookup yields CDR1 LGHNA and CDR2 YNFKEQ. The CDR3 is CASSPFGLAGEETQYF. CDR3 in DNA: TGTGCCAGCAGCCCCTTCGGACTAGCGGGAGAGGAGACCCAGTACTTC.

This sequence joins TRBV5-1 and TRBJ2-2; 9 nucleotides match TRBD2. The CDR3 extends over 15 amino acids. Unmatched junction bases numbered 9, after V lost 5 bases and J lost 7 bases. The V gene's germline CDR1 is SGHRS and CDR2 YFSETQ. The CDR3 DNA sequence: TGCGCCAGCAGTTTAGCGGGAGAGGCTTTCGGGGAGCTGTTTTTT. This codes for CASSLAGEAFGELFF.

There are many counts of this clonotype. V and J are TRBV12-3 or TRBV12-4 and TRBJ2-1; D is unresolved. The CDR3 is 12 amino acids. Trimming removed 0 bases at V and 10 bases at J, with 7 bases between. CDR3 in DNA: TGTGCCAGCAGTTTAGCGCCCTGGGAGCAGTTCTTC. Its translation: CASSLAPWEQFF.

This clonotype has more than one count but fewer than ten. The gene calls are TRBV9 and TRBJ2-7; possible D gene TRBD2, 6 bases. V was shortened by 4 bases and J by 7 bases, with 24 bases between the two germline ends. Germline V CDR1 and CDR2: SGDLS, YYNGEE. The CDR3 runs 16 residues. CDR3 in amino acids: CASSPRPGLVAREQYF. In nucleotides, the CDR3 is TGTGCCAGCAGCCCGAGACCGGGACTGGTAGCCAGGGAGCAGTACTTC. Variable domain in full (rest from reference TRBV9 and TRBJ2-7): DSGVTQTPKHLITATGQRVTLRCSPRSGDLSVYWYQQSLDQGLQFLIQYYNGEERAKGNILERFSAQQFPDLHSELNLSSLELGDSALYFCASSPRPGLVAREQYFGPGTRLTVT.

As to this clonotype: This may come from a read error, since a much larger clone is one base off. The chain employs TRBV24-1 and TRBJ2-1; 8 bases align to TRBD2. The V gene's germline CDR1 is KGHDR and CDR2 SFDVKD. This CDR3 is 15 amino acids long. The CDR3 region is CAASDRAGTRNEQFF. Here the CDR3 DNA reads TGTGCCGCCAGTGATAGAGCCGGGACTAGGAATGAGCAGTTCTTC.

This clonotype was detected ten times or more. The CDR3 DNA follows: TGTGCCAGCAGCTTAGGTGCGACTAGCGGGAGTAGTGCTGAGCAGTTCTTC. Protein product: CASSLGATSGSSAEQFF. V usage is TRBV7-2 and J usage is TRBJ2-1; 12 bases match TRBD2. The CDR3 has 17 amino acids. With V trimmed by 1 base and J by 9 bases, 10 bases remained unmatched. Per germline, CDR1 SGHTA and CDR2 FQGNSA.

This clonotype appeared many times. The gene calls are TRBV11-2 and TRBJ1-1; D remains unclear. CDR3 length: 12 amino acids. In germline, CDR1 is SGHAT, CDR2 FQNNGV. V was pared by 7 bases and J by 2 bases, with 8 bases between. The CDR3 DNA reads TGTGCCAGCAACCGGCCAAACACTGAAGCTTTCTTT. Its translation: CASNRPNTEAFF.

This clonotype was seen many times. The chain has TRBV7-9 and TRBJ1-6, with TRBD1 as a possible D gene (6 bases). Germline CDR1 is SEHNR and CDR2 is FQNEAQ (reference sequence). The CDR3 totals 13 residues. Trimming took off 5 bases at V and 8 bases at J, with 10 bases between the two ends. This CDR3 reads CASSQGRDSPLHF. The CDR3 nucleotides are TGTGCCAGCAGCCAGGGGCGAGATTCACCCCTCCACTTT.

The genes are TRBV4-1 and TRBJ2-4; D remains unclear. Trimming cost V 5 bases and J 3 bases, with 14 bases left between them. The CDR3 sequence is 15 residues long. Germline V lookup: CDR1 MGHRA, CDR2 YSYEKL. The CDR3, as DNA: TGCGCCAGCAGCGAATTCTCCCGTGACAAAAACATTCAGTACTTC. Residues: CASSEFSRDKNIQYF.

This chain links TRBV7-6 with TRBJ2-1; D might be TRBD2 (5 bases). Germline values: CDR1 SGHVS, CDR2 FNYEAQ. The V gene lost 5 bases and the J gene lost 8 bases, with 28 bases spanning the gap. This CDR3 is 18 amino acids long. The CDR3 protein is CASSTHLSRTPRGYEQFF. The CDR3 DNA reads as TGTGCCAGCAGCACCCATTTGTCGAGGACGCCCCGGGGATATGAGCAGTTCTTC.

The chain recombines TRBV30 with TRBJ2-7; 9 bases are shared with TRBD2. Germline CDR1 reads GTSNPN; CDR2 reads SVGIG (reference sequence). This CDR3 region has 15 residues. V was clipped by 2 bases and J by 4 bases; unmatched bases: 9. The CDR3 sequence: CAWSYFAGGPYEQYF. For the CDR3, the DNA is TGTGCCTGGAGTTATTTCGCGGGAGGGCCGTACGAGCAGTACTTC.

This chain connects TRBV3-1 to TRBJ1-5, with 7 nucleotides matching TRBD1. Germline loops: CDR1 LGHDT, CDR2 YNNKEL (reference sequence). The CDR3 sequence is 15 residues long. V lost 6 bases, J lost 3 bases, and 8 bases stayed unmatched. The CDR3, as DNA: TGTGCCAGCAGTTTCACAGGGGCCGACAATCAGCCCCAGCATTTT. Amino acid sequence: CASSFTGADNQPQHF.

This clonotype came up many times. CDR3 DNA: TGTGCCAGCAGCTTAGAGGCCAGGGCGCGGCTCGGCTACACCTTC. Translation gives CASSLEARARLGYTF. The V call is TRBV7-2, the J call TRBJ1-2, with D maybe TRBD1 (5 bases). The CDR3 sequence is 15 residues long. The germline V gene encodes CDR1 SGHTA and CDR2 FQGNSA. Trimming took 1 base from V and 8 from J, leaving 17 bases between them.

This clonotype was detected only a few times. This rearrangement joins TRBV27 to TRBJ2-4; TRBD2 is a possible D gene (6 bases). V was trimmed by 6 bases and J by 6 bases, leaving 6 bases between them. Germline CDR1 MNHEY, CDR2 SMNVEV (reference sequence). The CDR3 contains 11 residues. The CDR3 region has the DNA TGTGCCAGCAGGCGGGGAAACATTCAGTACTTC. Residues: CASRRGNIQYF.

The sample holds a few counts of this clonotype. The chain has TRBV6-1 and TRBJ2-7, with TRBD1 matching 9 bases. Unmatched junction bases numbered 6, after V lost 6 bases and J lost 3 bases. In germline, CDR1 is MNHNS, CDR2 SASEGT. CDR3 size: 14 residues. The CDR3 sequence is CASRETGGGYEQYF. The CDR3 DNA sequence: TGTGCCAGCAGAGAGACAGGGGGTGGCTACGAGCAGTACTTC.

The chain has TRBV29-1 and TRBJ2-1, with D unresolved. Looked up from germline, CDR1 is SQVTM and CDR2 is ANQGSEA. Trimming cost V 7 bases and J 4 bases, with 11 bases left between them. CDR3 length: 12 amino acids. The CDR3 nucleotides read TGCAGCGCACGGGCCTTTTACAATGAGCAGTTCTTC. This encodes CSARAFYNEQFF.

In its sample, this clonotype was seen a few times. The rearrangement links TRBV5-1 to TRBJ2-2; D gene uncertain. Germline V gene sequence: CDR1 SGHRS, CDR2 YFSETQ. V was shortened by 3 bases and J by 1 base, with 13 bases between the two germline ends. The CDR3 spans 16 residues. The CDR3 here is CASSSLPGGNTGELFF. The CDR3 DNA is TGCGCCAGCAGCTCCCTACCGGGCGGGAACACCGGGGAGCTGTTTTTT. The full variable domain, with the rest looked up from reference TRBV5-1 and TRBJ2-2, is KAGVTQTPRYLIKTRGQQVTLSCSPISGHRSVSWYQQTPGQGLQFLFEYFSETQRNKGNFPGRFSGRQFSNSRSEMNVSTLELGDSALYLCASSSLPGGNTGELFFGEGSRLTVL.

This clonotype was seen at least ten times. The V call is TRBV29-1, the J call TRBJ1-2; maybe TRBD1 (5 bases). CDR1 SQVTM and CDR2 ANQGSEA come from the germline V gene. The CDR3 totals 16 residues. V lost 3 bases and J lost 3, with 20 bases in between. CDR3 loop: CSVDPTRGGVDYGYTF. The CDR3 coding sequence is TGCAGCGTTGACCCAACTAGGGGAGGAGTTGACTATGGCTACACCTTC. The full variable domain, completed using reference TRBV29-1 and TRBJ1-2, is SAVISQKPSRDICQRGTSLTIQCQVDSQVTMMFWYRQQPGQSLTLIATANQGSEATYESGFVIDKFPISRPNLTFSTLTVSNMSPEDSSIYLCSVDPTRGGVDYGYTFGSGTRLTVV.

This clonotype was seen more than once but under ten times. The gene calls are TRBV7-2 and TRBJ2-1; 7 bases agree with TRBD1. Trimming cost V 9 bases and J 1 base; bases outside gene matches: 6. In germline, CDR1 is SGHTA, CDR2 FQGNSA. This CDR3 is built from 14 residues. This chain's CDR3 is CASTGDRSYNEQFF. The CDR3, as DNA: TGTGCCAGTACCGGGGACAGATCCTACAATGAGCAGTTCTTC.

This clonotype has more than one count but fewer than ten. The chain carries TRBV6-1 and TRBJ2-3; 11 bases align to TRBD1. Germline trimming cut 7 bases from V and 5 bases from J; bases unmatched to any gene: 5. The CDR3 length is 14 residues. Germline CDR1 is MNHNS and CDR2 is SASEGT. CDR3 sequence: CASKGTGGKDTQYF. DNA for the CDR3: TGTGCCAGCAAAGGGACAGGGGGAAAAGATACGCAGTATTTT.

The J gene is TRBJ2-2, the V gene TRBV6-4; 9 bases map to TRBD1. Germline V CDR1 and CDR2: MRHNA, SNTAGT. V gave up 4 bases and J gave up 4 bases; unmatched junction bases: 7. The CDR3 is made up of 16 amino acids. The CDR3 nucleotides read TGTGCCAGCAGTGCAATGGGACAGGGATCCACCGGGGAGCTGTTTTTT. Translation gives CASSAMGQGSTGELFF.

V usage is TRBV2 and J usage is TRBJ1-1; D is undetermined. The germline V gene has CDR1 SNHLY and CDR2 FYNNEI. The V gene lost 4 bases and the J gene lost 6 bases, with 12 bases spanning the gap. The CDR3 loop spans 13 amino acids. For the CDR3, the DNA is TGTGCCAGCAGTGGAGAGCCGTGGGCTGAAGCTTTCTTT. It specifies CASSGEPWAEAFF.

Ten or more counts support this clonotype. This chain joins TRBV12-3 or TRBV12-4 and TRBJ2-4; D is unclear. The V and J ends lost 5 bases and 8 bases respectively, with 13 bases between them. The CDR3 has 13 residues. CDR3 sequence (DNA): TGTGCCAGCAGTGACTCCAATGTGGACATTCAGTACTTC. Translated, it gives CASSDSNVDIQYF.

This clonotype has just a few counts. V and J are TRBV14 and TRBJ2-5, with 7 bases that match TRBD1. The CDR3 is 19 residues long. V lost 0 bases and J lost 5; bases outside the gene matches: 18. The V gene's germline CDR1 is SGHDN and CDR2 FVKESK. The CDR3 coding sequence is TGTGCCAGCAGCCAAGATCTTGGATTAGGGGGCCGACCAGGGGAGACCCAGTACTTC. It translates to CASSQDLGLGGRPGETQYF.

This clonotype was counted many times. This may come from a read error, since a much larger clone is one base off. The CDR3, as DNA: TGTGCCAGCAGCCAAGGTGGGGAGCTGTTTTTT. Its translation: CASSQGGELFF. V gene TRBV5-6 combines with J gene TRBJ2-2; D unclear. This CDR3 has 11 residues. Germline-derived CDR1 and CDR2 are SGHDT and YYEEEE. The V end was cut by 4 bases, the J end by 8 bases, with 6 bases between.

In this sample, this clonotype turned up many times. V and J are TRBV29-1 and TRBJ2-7; possible D gene TRBD1, 6 bases. The CDR3 runs to 15 residues. V lost 0 bases and J lost 3, with 15 bases in between. Germline V lookup: CDR1 SQVTM, CDR2 ANQGSEA. This chain's CDR3 is CSVEDSRTDFYEQYF. The CDR3 nucleotides read TGCAGCGTTGAAGATAGCCGGACAGACTTCTACGAGCAGTACTTC.